This TCR beta chain was identified during a study of Graves' ophthalmopathy and Graves' hyperthyroidism. Note on this clonotype: Its antigen remains unidentified.

Enrolled hyperthyroidism patients had a new diagnosis, a duration under 2 months, and an age of 18 to 65. Investigators amplified TCR beta CDR3 regions from RNA transcripts. The workflow started with a first-round RT-PCR run with HTBI primers and then moved on to a second-round multiplex PCR. TCRdb re-called the multiplex PCR reads with MiXCR, one entry per CDR3 protein. Among around 26,000 distinct CDR3 sequences listed, 48% were seen once. The study, taken as a whole, reports: Sensitivity reached approximately 85% and specificity over 65% for a 13-signature model separating ophthalmopathy from stable hyperthyroidism.

The V and J ends lost 4 bases and 6 bases respectively, with 14 bases between them. Germline assignment: CDR1 SGHRS and CDR2 YFSETQ. The CDR3 extends over 14 amino acids. The receptor's source is an adult woman with stable Graves' hyperthyroidism. Sequenced: peripheral blood. The chain recombines TRBV5-1 with TRBJ2-1, with D possibly being TRBD1 (6 bases). CDR3 sequence reads: CASSENRALNEQFF. The CDR3 region has the DNA TGCGCCAGCAGCGAAAACAGGGCCCTCAATGAGCAGTTCTTC.